The 19 T cell receptor beta chains given below trace back to one sample, sequenced in a study of cytomegalovirus exposure and HLA in healthy donors (dated by TCRdb to the late 2010s). Libraries were made using the immunoSEQ multiplex PCR assay. TCRdb took over this immuneACCESS table, retaining in-frame rearrangements with V and J assigned. Such tables are incomplete; in checked studies, under half of the missing clones stem from an unresolved V gene, and the remainder is unexplained. The sample data list about 68,000 clones, and about nine tenths of these were observed just once. The leading ten clones occupy roughly 3.1% of the sample. The specimen was PBMCs. The origin of the receptors is a man between 18 and 35 years old in good health and CMV-seronegative.

This chain links TRBV19 with TRBJ2-3, with D perhaps matching TRBD2 (6 bases). The V gene's germline CDR1 is LNHDA and CDR2 SQIVND (reference sequence). CDR3 length equals 15 residues. The ends were cut back, 3 bases at V and 4 bases at J, with 14 bases in the middle. CDR3 region: CASSIGVGRPDTQYF. CDR3 nucleotide sequence: TGTGCCAGTAGTATCGGGGTTGGGAGGCCAGATACGCAGTATTTT.

The CDR3 DNA follows: TGTGCCAGCAGTACTAGCGGGAGGATCACAGATACGCAGTATTTT. This translates into CASSTSGRITDTQYF. This chain links TRBV6-5 with TRBJ2-3; TRBD2 agrees at 12 bases. The CDR3 runs 15 residues. Trimming at V came to 5 bases and at J to 2 bases, leaving 2 bases not matched to a gene. Germline CDR1 is MNHEY and CDR2 is SVGAGI.

The chain joins TRBV11-2 to TRBJ2-7; 9 nucleotides align to TRBD1. The CDR3 runs to 15 residues. CDR1 is SGHAT and CDR2 is FQNNGV in the germline V gene. Unmatched junction bases numbered 6, after V lost 3 bases and J lost 3 bases. This chain's CDR3 is CASSLGQGAFYEQYF. CDR3 bases: TGTGCCAGCAGCTTGGGACAGGGAGCGTTCTACGAGCAGTACTTC. Full variable domain (outside the CDR3, taken from reference TRBV11-2 and TRBJ2-7): EAGVAQSPRYKIIEKRQSVAFWCNPISGHATLYWYQQILGQGPKLLIQFQNNGVVDDSQLPKDRFSAERLKGVDSTLKIQPAKLEDSAVYLCASSLGQGAFYEQYFGPGTRLTVT.

Concerning this clone: Other DNA variants within this sample encode the same CDR3. This chain links TRBV6-5 with TRBJ2-7; 9 nucleotides align to TRBD1. The ends lost 0 bases at V and 4 bases at J; junction bases unmatched: 1. Germline-derived CDR1 and CDR2 are MNHEY and SVGAGI. The length of the CDR3 is 14 residues. As DNA, the CDR3 is TGTGCCAGCAGTTACTCAGGGACAGGGTACGAGCAGTACTTC. Protein: CASSYSGTGYEQYF.

The chain uses TRBV19 and TRBJ2-7, with D perhaps matching TRBD1 (5 bases). The CDR3 loop spans 18 amino acids. The ends were cut back, 6 bases at V and 5 bases at J, with 29 bases in the middle. Looked up from germline, CDR1 is LNHDA and CDR2 is SQIVND (reference sequence). CDR3 residues: CASRRRGTQGYSFHEQYF. CDR3 nucleotide sequence: TGTGCCAGTAGAAGAAGGGGAACGCAGGGTTACAGTTTCCACGAGCAGTACTTC.

The chain recombines TRBV10-3 with TRBJ2-7, with 11 bases identical to TRBD2. The CDR3 has 14 amino acids. Trimming took 6 bases from V and 3 from J; bases not matched to a gene: 4. Germline-derived CDR1 and CDR2 are ENHRY and SYGVKD. CDR3 DNA sequence: TGTGCCATCAGAACTGGGACTAGCGGCTACGAGCAGTACTTC. Its translation is CAIRTGTSGYEQYF.

The DNA for the CDR3 is TGTGCCAGCAGCCAGGGTAGCGGGAGTAAGGCCGGGGAGCTGTTTTTT. Its protein product is CASSQGSGSKAGELFF. The chain links TRBV5-4 to TRBJ2-2; TRBD2 aligns across 9 bases. This CDR3 is 16 amino acids long. The ends lost 4 bases at V and 6 bases at J; junction bases unmatched: 10. Germline lookup yields CDR1 SGHNT and CDR2 YYREEE (reference sequence).

The V and J genes are TRBV11-3 and TRBJ2-3; TRBD2 matches 13 bases. The J segment lost 9 bases and the V segment lost 5 bases, leaving 8 bases of the junction unmatched. Germline CDR1 is SGHNT and CDR2 is YENEEA. The CDR3 is made up of 15 amino acids. The CDR3 sequence: CASSRGLAGVGTQYF. Written as DNA, the CDR3 is TGTGCCAGCAGCCGTGGACTAGCGGGAGTAGGGACGCAGTATTTT.

The chain has TRBV5-6 and TRBJ2-3, with D perhaps TRBD1 (5 bases). This CDR3 comprises 16 residues. Germline CDR1 reads SGHDT; CDR2 reads YYEEEE. Trimming took 1 base from V and 4 from J, leaving 16 bases between them. The CDR3, as DNA: TGTGCCAGCAGCTTGATGATTAGGGGTTCGGCAGATACGCAGTATTTT. This translates into CASSLMIRGSADTQYF.

V usage is TRBV30 and J usage is TRBJ2-1, with D possibly TRBD2 on 5 matching bases. This CDR3 has 14 amino acids. Trimming left V 2 bases short and J 6 bases short, with 14 bases between. The germline gives CDR1 GTSNPN, CDR2 SVGIG (reference sequence). The CDR3 here is CAWSRSAQSNEQFF. For the CDR3, the DNA is TGTGCCTGGAGTCGTAGCGCCCAATCCAATGAGCAGTTCTTC.

The chain recombines TRBV5-8 with TRBJ2-3; D might be TRBD2 (5 bases). Germline V gene lookup returns CDR1 SGHTS and CDR2 YDEGEE. CDR3 length: 13 residues. V lost 5 bases, J lost 2 bases, and 9 bases lay in between. The DNA for the CDR3 is TGTGCCAGCAGAAGTAGCGCCACAGATACGCAGTATTTT. Translation: CASRSSATDTQYF.

This clone was seen just once. This chain connects TRBV6-5 to TRBJ1-1; possibly TRBD1 for D (5 bases). Germline V lookup: CDR1 MNHEY, CDR2 SVGAGI. The CDR3 covers 13 residues. The germline V and J ends were trimmed by 6 bases and 4 bases, with 12 bases remaining between them. The CDR3 reads CASRGGLSTEAFF. CDR3 sequence (DNA): TGTGCCAGCAGGGGGGGACTTAGCACTGAAGCTTTCTTT.

The CDR3 spells CASSILGQGGYTF. The CDR3 DNA sequence: TGTGCCAGTAGTATTCTCGGACAGGGTGGCTACACCTTC. The chain uses TRBV19 and TRBJ1-2; 8 bases agree with TRBD1. The germline CDR1 and CDR2 sequences are LNHDA and SQIVND (reference sequence). V was clipped by 3 bases and J by 7 bases; unmatched bases: 4. The CDR3 loop spans 13 amino acids. Supplemented by reference TRBV19 and TRBJ1-2, the full variable domain reads DGGITQSPKYLFRKEGQNVTLSCEQNLNHDAMYWYRQDPGQGLRLIYYSQIVNDFQKGDIAEGYSVSREKKESFPLTVTSAQKNPTAFYLCASSILGQGGYTFGSGTRLTVV.

The chain combines TRBV5-1 with TRBJ1-3, with 9 bases aligning to TRBD1. CDR1 and CDR2 (germline): SGHRS, YFSETQ. The CDR3 is made up of 17 amino acids. V lost 1 base and J lost 3; bases outside the gene matches: 8. CDR3 sequence (DNA): TGCGCCAGCAGCTTGAAGGGGACAGGGTCGGATGGAAACACCATATATTTT. As protein: CASSLKGTGSDGNTIYF. Full variable domain (remainder filled in from reference TRBV5-1 and TRBJ1-3): KAGVTQTPRYLIKTRGQQVTLSCSPISGHRSVSWYQQTPGQGLQFLFEYFSETQRNKGNFPGRFSGRQFSNSRSEMNVSTLELGDSALYLCASSLKGTGSDGNTIYFGEGSWLTVV.

This sequence joins TRBV7-8 and TRBJ1-2; possibly TRBD1 for D (5 bases). The length of the CDR3 is 14 residues. CDR1 SGHVS and CDR2 FQNEAQ come from the germline V gene. The V and J ends lost 1 base and 4 bases respectively, with 10 bases between them. CDR3 residues: CASSLVGGGYGYTF. The CDR3 region has the DNA TGTGCCAGCAGCTTAGTGGGGGGAGGCTATGGCTACACCTTC.

This clone was seen more than once but under ten times. The chain combines TRBV10-3 with TRBJ1-1; no clear D gene. V gave up 7 bases and J gave up 0 bases, with 12 bases separating them. CDR3 length: 14 residues. Germline CDR1 ENHRY, CDR2 SYGVKD. In nucleotides, the CDR3 is TGTGCCATCAAGGACTTTCCCCTGAACACTGAAGCTTTCTTT. This translates into CAIKDFPLNTEAFF.

The chain recombines TRBV11-2 with TRBJ2-5, with a tentative D call TRBD2 (6 bases). The germline V gene has CDR1 SGHAT and CDR2 FQNNGV. The germline V and J ends were trimmed by 0 bases and 5 bases, with 19 bases remaining between them. This CDR3 has 17 residues. CDR3 protein: CASSLELFRTGGETQYF. The CDR3 nucleotides are TGTGCCAGCAGCTTAGAGCTTTTTAGGACTGGGGGGGAGACCCAGTACTTC.

This chain joins TRBV10-3 and TRBJ2-3; no clear D gene. Germline V gives CDR1 ENHRY, CDR2 SYGVKD. There are 17 residues in the CDR3. V lost 0 bases and J lost 0, with 13 bases in between. DNA for the CDR3: TGTGCCATCAGTGAGTCGAAGCCTTCGCCAAGCACAGATACGCAGTATTTT. Translating gives CAISESKPSPSTDTQYF.

The count of this clone is one. The chain employs TRBV11-3 and TRBJ1-4, with 7 bases lining up with TRBD1. Germline CDR1 is SGHNT and CDR2 is YENEEA. This CDR3 is 15 amino acids long. The V segment lost 5 bases and the J segment 6 bases; nucleotides outside the gene matches: 9. This CDR3 reads CASSRRTGGDEKLFF. The DNA for the CDR3 is TGTGCCAGCAGCCGACGGACAGGCGGTGATGAAAAACTGTTTTTT.